This record covers a single T cell receptor (beta chain). The target antigen is unknown. A multiplex PCR was run with 60 Vbeta primers and 13 Jbeta primers. Clones were sequenced by immunoSEQ multiplex PCR, and TCRdb holds only the in-frame ones, with some missing. The repertoire holds around 150,000 clones, roughly nine tenths seen once, with under 0.95% in the top ten. Germline V gene data show CDR1 as MNHNS and CDR2 as SASEGT. CDR3 length equals 13 residues. V was pared by 6 bases and J by 1 base, with 7 bases between. This specimen comes from a study of cytomegalovirus exposure and HLA in healthy donors. Study-wide context: Early on, a data release was issued that held about 85 million unique TCRs from HLA-typed donors. Study-wide findings and caveats: TCR beta chains associated with HLA were, in a later analysis, more clonally expanded than equally common others. The productive fraction for most TCR beta V segments was about 87% or about 30% in an earlier analysis. Cytomegalovirus status was reportedly diagnosed by the classifier with high sensitivity and specificity.

The material sequenced was PBMCs. The V gene is TRBV6-1, the J gene TRBJ2-4, with D possibly TRBD1 on 5 matching bases. This receptor was obtained from a young woman in good health and CMV-seronegative. CDR3 sequence: CASRPGAKNIQYF. CDR3 sequence (DNA): TGTGCCAGCAGACCAGGGGCCAAAAACATTCAGTACTTC.